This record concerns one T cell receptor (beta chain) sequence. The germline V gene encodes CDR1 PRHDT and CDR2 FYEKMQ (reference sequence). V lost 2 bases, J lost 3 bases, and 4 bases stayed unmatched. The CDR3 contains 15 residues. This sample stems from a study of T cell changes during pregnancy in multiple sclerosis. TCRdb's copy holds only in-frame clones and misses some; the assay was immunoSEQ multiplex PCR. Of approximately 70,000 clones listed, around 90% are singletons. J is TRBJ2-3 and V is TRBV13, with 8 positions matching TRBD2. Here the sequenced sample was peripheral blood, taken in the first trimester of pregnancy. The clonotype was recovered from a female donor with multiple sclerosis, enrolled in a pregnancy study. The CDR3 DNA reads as TGTGCCAGCAGCTTAAGACGGGAGGGGACAGATACGCAGTATTTT. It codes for CASSLRREGTDTQYF.